This T cell receptor beta chain was recovered during a study of T cell repertoires in cytomegalovirus infection. Overall study context: Through public TCR beta signatures, both CMV infection and matching HLA type were indicated. Whole-study findings and limits: Accumulated public TCR beta family frequency recognized individuals carrying CMV together with the relevant HLA.

CDR3 length: 20 amino acids. Germline trimming cut 5 bases from V and 4 bases from J; bases unmatched to any gene: 18. Germline CDR1 reads SGHAT; CDR2 reads FQNNGV. This clonotype has just one count. Its target is unknown. TCRdb analysed the reads with MiXCR anew, one entry per CDR3 protein. The sample consists of 150,000 to 200,000 distinct CDR3 sequences, about an eighth of them appearing once. Source material: PBMCs. The V call is TRBV11-2, the J call TRBJ2-2, with 11 bases fitting TRBD2. This TCR came from a human donor in good health (CMV status not recorded). Some clones in this sample may be carry-over from other donors' samples. As DNA, the CDR3 is TGTGCCAGCAGCCTGAGAGATGGTCTAGCGGGGGGCCCGAGCACCGGGGAGCTGTTTTTT. It yields the protein CASSLRDGLAGGPSTGELFF.